This TCR beta chain was sequenced for a study of early T cells in non-severe SARS-CoV-2 infection. Study-level background: RNA in bulk from unsorted whole blood was sequenced, and chains were unpaired.

In this sample, this clonotype turned up many times. This CDR3 region has 15 residues. The germline gives CDR1 SQVTM, CDR2 ANQGSEA. V was pared by 7 bases and J by 6 bases, with 24 bases between. Researchers attached unique molecular identifiers to individual cDNA molecules. Using its own MiXCR run on the 5' RACE reads, TCRdb lists one record per CDR3 protein. The sample has fewer than 75,000 distinct CDR3 sequences; about 17% are singletons. The material was whole blood, obtained at baseline. The origin of this receptor is an adult who was a healthcare worker with PCR-confirmed SARS-CoV-2 infection or an uninfected control (not recorded which). The chain joins TRBV29-1 to TRBJ1-1, with D perhaps matching TRBD1 (5 bases). The CDR3, as DNA: TGCAGCGGGGGAGATTCGAGGGGAATTGTCGCTGAAGCTTTCTTT. It specifies CSGGDSRGIVAEAFF.